This TCR beta chain was sequenced during a study of radiation and T cells in renal cell carcinoma. Germline V lookup: CDR1 KGHSH, CDR2 LQKENI. The CDR3 is 13 amino acids. J was trimmed by 7 bases and V by 4 bases; bases with no gene match: 5. The time point denotes: blood 2 weeks post-SBRT. Treatment specified: 15 Gy SBRT to primary tumor, nephrectomy 4 weeks later. Profiled with immunoSEQ multiplex PCR; TCRdb holds only in-frame clones, not every one. This sample has about 150,000 clones, with roughly 90% found just once. Source: blood, taken from a patient whose treatment included radiotherapy and nephrectomy. The chain couples TRBV18 to TRBJ2-7; TRBD1 aligns across 9 bases. This clonotype was obtained from a woman aged 45-60 years with renal cell carcinoma. This chain's CDR3 is CASSLGQGWEQYF. The CDR3 DNA follows: TGTGCCAGCTCACTCGGACAGGGGTGGGAGCAGTACTTC.